This T cell receptor beta chain is from a study of cytomegalovirus exposure and HLA in healthy donors. Findings of the study overall: The records held CMV serostatus as the only immune exposure information.

The ends lost 0 bases at V and 3 bases at J; junction bases unmatched: 1. The CDR3 has 15 residues. The germline V gene encodes CDR1 MRHNA and CDR2 SNTAGT. This clone was observed a handful of times. Its antigen is undetermined. The sample holds other DNA sequences that translate to the same CDR3. Researchers ran the PCR with 60 Vbeta and 13 Jbeta primers. This table comes from immunoSEQ multiplex PCR, and its TCRdb copy is limited to in-frame clones, with some not included. The data show under 65,000 clones, with approximately 81% seen just once and around 3.3% held by the top ten. The receptor was derived from a woman between 18 and 29 years old in good health and CMV-seronegative. The gene calls are TRBV6-4 and TRBJ2-1; 8 bases fit TRBD1. Material: PBMCs. CDR3 nucleotide sequence: TGTGCCAGCAGTGACTCTACAGGGGGCTACAATGAGCAGTTCTTC. It encodes CASSDSTGGYNEQFF.